This T cell receptor (beta chain) came from a study of blood T cell repertoires in COVID-19. Sequencing used immunoSEQ multiplex PCR; TCRdb keeps in-frame clones, though not all of them. The sample consists of around 120,000 clones, 85% to 90% of them appearing once. Sequenced: peripheral blood. The sequence derives from a man aged 80 or over with acute or convalescent COVID-19.

CDR3 bases: TGTGCCAGCGGTCAGAGGAATCAGCCCCAGCATTTT. Encoded protein: CASGQRNQPQHF. The chain is built from TRBV27 and TRBJ1-5, with D unresolved. The V gene's germline CDR1 is MNHEY and CDR2 SMNVEV (reference sequence). The V gene lost 8 bases and the J gene lost 4 bases, with 9 bases spanning the gap. The CDR3 is 12 amino acids.